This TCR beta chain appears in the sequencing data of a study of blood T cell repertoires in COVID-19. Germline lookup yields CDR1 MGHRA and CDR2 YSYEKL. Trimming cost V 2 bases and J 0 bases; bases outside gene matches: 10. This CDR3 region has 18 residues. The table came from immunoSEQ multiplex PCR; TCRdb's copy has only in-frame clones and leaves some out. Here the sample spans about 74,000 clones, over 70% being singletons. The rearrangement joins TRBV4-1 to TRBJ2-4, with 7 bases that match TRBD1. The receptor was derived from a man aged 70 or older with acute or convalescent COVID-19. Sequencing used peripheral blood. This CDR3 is CASSQLQAGGLAKNIQYF. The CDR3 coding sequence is TGCGCCAGCAGCCAACTCCAGGCAGGGGGATTAGCCAAAAACATTCAGTACTTC.